This T cell receptor beta chain was captured by sequencing in a study of tumor and adjacent non-tumor tissue in lung cancer. Study-wide context: Aged about 31 to 80 years, patients included 10 men and a handful of women with stage I to III disease.

The study's findings and limits: Tumor repertoires had a smaller top 100 clone share than normal lung. Tumor tissue had significantly higher TCR diversity than normal lung.

No cell sorting was done before RNA was extracted from the tissue. Comments on this clonotype: What it recognizes is unknown. A much larger clone sits a single nucleotide away, making a read error possible.

TCRbeta libraries were built with three rounds of nested PCR, modified from ARM-PCR. TCRdb processed the multiplex PCR reads anew with MiXCR; each CDR3 protein has one entry. This table has 75,000 to 100,000 distinct CDR3 sequences, 67% appearing once. The V gene's germline CDR1 is SEHNR and CDR2 FQNEAQ (reference sequence). The V end was cut by 6 bases, the J end by 5 bases, with 11 bases between. CDR3 size: 14 residues. The sequence was obtained from a man aged 55 to 69 with non-small cell lung cancer. Sample: lung tumor tissue. The chain combines TRBV7-9 with TRBJ1-6; D uncertain. CDR3 DNA: TGTGCCAGCAGTCTCGGGAAGAATAATTCACCCCTCCACTTT. It yields the protein CASSLGKNNSPLHF.